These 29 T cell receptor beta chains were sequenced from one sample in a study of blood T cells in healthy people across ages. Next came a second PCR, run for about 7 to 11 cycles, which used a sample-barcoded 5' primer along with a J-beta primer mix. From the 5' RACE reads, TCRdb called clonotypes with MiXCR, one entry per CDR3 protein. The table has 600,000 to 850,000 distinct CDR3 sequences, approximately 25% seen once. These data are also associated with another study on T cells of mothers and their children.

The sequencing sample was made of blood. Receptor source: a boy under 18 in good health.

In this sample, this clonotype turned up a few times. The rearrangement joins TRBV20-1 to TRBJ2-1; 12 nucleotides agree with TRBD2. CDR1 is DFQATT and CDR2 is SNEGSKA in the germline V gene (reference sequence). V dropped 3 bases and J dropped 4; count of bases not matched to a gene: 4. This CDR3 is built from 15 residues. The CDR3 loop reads CSASFGTSGYNEQFF. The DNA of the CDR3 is TGCAGTGCTAGCTTCGGGACTAGCGGGTACAATGAGCAGTTCTTC.

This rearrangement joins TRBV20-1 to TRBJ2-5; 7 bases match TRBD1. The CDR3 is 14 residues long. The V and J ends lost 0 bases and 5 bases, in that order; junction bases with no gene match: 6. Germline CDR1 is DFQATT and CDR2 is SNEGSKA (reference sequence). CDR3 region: CSARDRKGAETQYF. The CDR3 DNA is TGCAGTGCTAGAGATCGCAAGGGGGCTGAGACCCAGTACTTC.

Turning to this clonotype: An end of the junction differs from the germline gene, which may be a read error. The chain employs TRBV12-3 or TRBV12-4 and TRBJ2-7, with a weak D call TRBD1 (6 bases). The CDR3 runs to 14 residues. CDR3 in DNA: TGTGCCAGCAGTCCATCCGACAGGATCCACGAACAGTACTTC. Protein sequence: CASSPSDRIHEQYF.

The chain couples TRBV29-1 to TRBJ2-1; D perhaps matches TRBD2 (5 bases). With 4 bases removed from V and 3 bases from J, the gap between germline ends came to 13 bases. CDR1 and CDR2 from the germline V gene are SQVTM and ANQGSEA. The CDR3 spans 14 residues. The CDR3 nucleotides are TGCAGCGTTGTTCCCCCGGACTTCTACAATGAGCAGTTCTTC. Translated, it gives CSVVPPDFYNEQFF.

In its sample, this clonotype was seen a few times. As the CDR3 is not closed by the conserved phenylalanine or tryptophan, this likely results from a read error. The CDR3 protein is CASSARGYGYTL. CDR3 DNA sequence: TGTGCCAGCAGTGCCCGTGGGTATGGCTACACCCTC. The chain joins TRBV12-3 or TRBV12-4 to TRBJ1-2, with D hard to call. CDR3 length: 12 amino acids. V was trimmed by 5 bases and J by 5 bases, leaving 9 bases between them.

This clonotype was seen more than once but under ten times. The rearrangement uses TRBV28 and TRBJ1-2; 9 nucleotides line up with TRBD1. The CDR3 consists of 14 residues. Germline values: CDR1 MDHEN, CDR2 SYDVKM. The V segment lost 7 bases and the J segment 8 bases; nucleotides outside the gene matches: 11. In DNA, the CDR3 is TGTGCCAGCACCACCCCCGGGACAGGGAACGGCTACACCTTC. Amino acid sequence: CASTTPGTGNGYTF.

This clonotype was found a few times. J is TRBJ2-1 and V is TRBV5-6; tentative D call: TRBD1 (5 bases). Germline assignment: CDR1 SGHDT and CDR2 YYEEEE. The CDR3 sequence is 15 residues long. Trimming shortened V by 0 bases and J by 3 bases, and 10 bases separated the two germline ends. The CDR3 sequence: CASSLGGYDYNEQFF. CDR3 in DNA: TGTGCCAGCAGCTTGGGGGGCTATGACTACAATGAGCAGTTCTTC.

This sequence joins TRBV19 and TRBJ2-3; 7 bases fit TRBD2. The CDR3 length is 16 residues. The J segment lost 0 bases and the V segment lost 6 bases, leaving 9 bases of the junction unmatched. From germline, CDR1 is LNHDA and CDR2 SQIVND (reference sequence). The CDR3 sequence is CASSTKLATSTDTQYF. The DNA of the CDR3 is TGTGCCAGTAGCACCAAACTAGCGACTAGCACAGATACGCAGTATTTT.

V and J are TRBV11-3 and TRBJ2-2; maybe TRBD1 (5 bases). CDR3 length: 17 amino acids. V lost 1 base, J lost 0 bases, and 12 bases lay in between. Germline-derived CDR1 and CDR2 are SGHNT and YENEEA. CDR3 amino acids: CASSLVGATTNTGELFF. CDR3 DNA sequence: TGTGCCAGCAGCTTAGTTGGGGCCACAACGAACACCGGGGAGCTGTTTTTT.

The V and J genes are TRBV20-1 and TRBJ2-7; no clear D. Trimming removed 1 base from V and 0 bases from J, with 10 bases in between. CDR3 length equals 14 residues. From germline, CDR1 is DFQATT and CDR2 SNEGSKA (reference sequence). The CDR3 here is CSARVVRSSYEQYF. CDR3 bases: TGCAGTGCTAGAGTAGTCAGGAGCTCCTACGAGCAGTACTTC.

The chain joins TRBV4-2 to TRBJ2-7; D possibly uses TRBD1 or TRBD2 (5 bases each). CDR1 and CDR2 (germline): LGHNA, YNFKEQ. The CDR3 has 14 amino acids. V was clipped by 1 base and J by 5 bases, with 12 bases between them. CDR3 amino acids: CASSQAARDDEQYF. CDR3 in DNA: TGTGCCAGCAGCCAAGCGGCTAGGGACGACGAGCAGTACTTC.

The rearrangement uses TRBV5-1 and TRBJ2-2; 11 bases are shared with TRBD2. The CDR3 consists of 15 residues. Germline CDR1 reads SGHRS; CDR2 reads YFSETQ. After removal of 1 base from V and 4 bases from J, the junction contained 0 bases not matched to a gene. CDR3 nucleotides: TGCGCCAGCAGCTTGACTAGCGGGAGCACCGGGGAGCTGTTTTTT. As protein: CASSLTSGSTGELFF.

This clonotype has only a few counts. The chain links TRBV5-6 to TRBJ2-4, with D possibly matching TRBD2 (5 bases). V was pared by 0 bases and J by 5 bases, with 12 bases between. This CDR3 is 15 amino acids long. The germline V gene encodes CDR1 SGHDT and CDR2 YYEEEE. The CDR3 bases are TGTGCCAGCAGCTTGGAACCGGGAATGGAAAACATTCAGTACTTC. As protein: CASSLEPGMENIQYF.

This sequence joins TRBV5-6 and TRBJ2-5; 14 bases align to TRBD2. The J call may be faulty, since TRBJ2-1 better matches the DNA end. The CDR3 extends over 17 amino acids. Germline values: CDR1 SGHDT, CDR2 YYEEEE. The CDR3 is CASTRVLTSGRVDEQFF. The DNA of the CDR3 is TGTGCCAGCACCCGGGTCTTGACTAGCGGGAGGGTCGATGAGCAGTTCTTC.

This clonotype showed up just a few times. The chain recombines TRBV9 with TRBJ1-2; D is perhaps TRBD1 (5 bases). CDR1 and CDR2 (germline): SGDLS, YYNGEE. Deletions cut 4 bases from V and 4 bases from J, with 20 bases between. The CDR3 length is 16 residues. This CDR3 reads CASSPRAVGVGYGYTF. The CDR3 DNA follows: TGTGCCAGCAGCCCCAGGGCGGTCGGCGTTGGCTATGGCTACACCTTC.

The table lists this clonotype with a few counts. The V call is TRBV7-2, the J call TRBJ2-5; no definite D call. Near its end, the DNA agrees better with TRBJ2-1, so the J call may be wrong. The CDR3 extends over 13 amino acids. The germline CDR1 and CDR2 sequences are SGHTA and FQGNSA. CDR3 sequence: CASQTGDTHEQFF. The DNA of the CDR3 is TGTGCCAGCCAAACCGGCGACACGCACGAGCAGTTCTTC.

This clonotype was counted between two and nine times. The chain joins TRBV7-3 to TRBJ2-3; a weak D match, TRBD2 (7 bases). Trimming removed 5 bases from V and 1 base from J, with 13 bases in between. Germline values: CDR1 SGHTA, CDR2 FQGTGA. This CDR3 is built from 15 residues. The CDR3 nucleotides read TGTGCCAGCAGCCTATTAGGGGGGGGCACAGATACGCAGTATTTT. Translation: CASSLLGGGTDTQYF.

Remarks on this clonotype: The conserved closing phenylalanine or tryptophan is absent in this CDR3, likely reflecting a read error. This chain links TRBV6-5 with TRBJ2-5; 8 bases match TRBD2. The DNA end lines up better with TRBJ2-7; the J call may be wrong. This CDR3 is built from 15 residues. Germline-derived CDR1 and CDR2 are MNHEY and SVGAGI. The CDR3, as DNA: TGTGCCAGCAGTACCTATAGCGGGGCAAGTTACGAGCAGTACCTC. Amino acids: CASSTYSGASYEQYL.

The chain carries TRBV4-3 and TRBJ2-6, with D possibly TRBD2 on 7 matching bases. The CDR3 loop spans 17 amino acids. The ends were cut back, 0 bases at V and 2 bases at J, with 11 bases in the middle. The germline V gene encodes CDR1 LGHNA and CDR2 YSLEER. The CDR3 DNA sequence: TGCGCCAGCAGCCAAGAAGGCGGGGGCGCTGGGGCCAACGTCCTGACTTTC. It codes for CASSQEGGGAGANVLTF.

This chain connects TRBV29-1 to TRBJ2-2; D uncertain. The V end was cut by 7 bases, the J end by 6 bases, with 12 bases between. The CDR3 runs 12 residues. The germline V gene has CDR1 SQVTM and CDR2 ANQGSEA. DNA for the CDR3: TGCAGCGCTTCCGACGCGGCCGGGGAGCTGTTTTTT. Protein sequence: CSASDAAGELFF.

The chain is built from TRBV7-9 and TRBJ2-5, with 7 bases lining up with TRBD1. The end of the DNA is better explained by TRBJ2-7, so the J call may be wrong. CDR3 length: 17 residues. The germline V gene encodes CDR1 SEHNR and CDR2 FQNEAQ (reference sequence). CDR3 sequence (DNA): TGTGCCAGCAGCTTAGTAAGCGAGGGGGCTTGGAGTTACGAGCAGTACTTC. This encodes CASSLVSEGAWSYEQYF.

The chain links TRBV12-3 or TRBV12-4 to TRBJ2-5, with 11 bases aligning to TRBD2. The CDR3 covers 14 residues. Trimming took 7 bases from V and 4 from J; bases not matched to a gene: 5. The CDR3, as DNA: TGTGCCAGCAAAGTAGCGGGGGGGACAGAGACCCAGTACTTC. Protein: CASKVAGGTETQYF.

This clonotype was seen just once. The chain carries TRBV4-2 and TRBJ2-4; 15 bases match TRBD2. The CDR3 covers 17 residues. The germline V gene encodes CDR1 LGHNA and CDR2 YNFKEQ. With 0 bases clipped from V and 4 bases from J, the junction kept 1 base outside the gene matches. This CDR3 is CASSQDGTSGGKNIQYF. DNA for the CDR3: TGTGCCAGCAGCCAAGACGGGACTAGCGGGGGGAAAAACATTCAGTACTTC.

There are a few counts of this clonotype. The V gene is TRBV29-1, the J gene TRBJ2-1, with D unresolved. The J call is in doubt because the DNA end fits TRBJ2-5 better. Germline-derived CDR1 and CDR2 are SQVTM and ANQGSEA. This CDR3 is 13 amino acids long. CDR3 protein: CSVEKGSEETQYF. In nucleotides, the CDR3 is TGCAGCGTTGAAAAAGGCTCCGAAGAGACCCAGTACTTC.

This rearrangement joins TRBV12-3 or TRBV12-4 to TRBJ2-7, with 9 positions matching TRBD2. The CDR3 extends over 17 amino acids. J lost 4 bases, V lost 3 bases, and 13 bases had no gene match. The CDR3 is CASSFSIAGAQMYEQYF. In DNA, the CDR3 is TGTGCCAGCAGTTTCAGCATAGCGGGGGCCCAAATGTACGAGCAGTACTTC.

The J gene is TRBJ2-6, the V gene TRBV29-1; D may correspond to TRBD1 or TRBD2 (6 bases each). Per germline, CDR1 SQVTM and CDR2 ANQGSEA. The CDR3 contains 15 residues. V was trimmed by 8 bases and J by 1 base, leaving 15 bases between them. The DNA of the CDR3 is TGCAGCTTTACCGGGGGCGCGTCTGGGGCCAACGTCCTGACTTTC. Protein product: CSFTGGASGANVLTF.

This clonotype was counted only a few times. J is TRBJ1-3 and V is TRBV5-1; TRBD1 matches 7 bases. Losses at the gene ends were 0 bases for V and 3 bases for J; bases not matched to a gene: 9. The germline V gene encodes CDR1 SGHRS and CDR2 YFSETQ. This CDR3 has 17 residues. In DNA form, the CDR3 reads TGCGCCAGCAGCTTGGGACCACAGGGGTCGTTTGGAAACACCATATATTTT. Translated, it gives CASSLGPQGSFGNTIYF.

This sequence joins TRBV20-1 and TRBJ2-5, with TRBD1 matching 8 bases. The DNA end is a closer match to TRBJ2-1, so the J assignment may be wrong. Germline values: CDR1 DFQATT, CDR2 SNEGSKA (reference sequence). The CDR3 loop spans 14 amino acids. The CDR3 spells CSATPPGQANEQFF. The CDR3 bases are TGCAGTGCTACTCCACCGGGACAGGCAAATGAGCAGTTCTTC.

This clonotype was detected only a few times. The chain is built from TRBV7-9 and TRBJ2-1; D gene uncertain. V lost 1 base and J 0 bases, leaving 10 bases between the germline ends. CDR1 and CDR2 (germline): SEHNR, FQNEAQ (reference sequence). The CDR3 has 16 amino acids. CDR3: CASSLGRPSSYNEQFF. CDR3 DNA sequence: TGTGCCAGCAGCTTAGGACGGCCCAGCTCCTACAATGAGCAGTTCTTC.